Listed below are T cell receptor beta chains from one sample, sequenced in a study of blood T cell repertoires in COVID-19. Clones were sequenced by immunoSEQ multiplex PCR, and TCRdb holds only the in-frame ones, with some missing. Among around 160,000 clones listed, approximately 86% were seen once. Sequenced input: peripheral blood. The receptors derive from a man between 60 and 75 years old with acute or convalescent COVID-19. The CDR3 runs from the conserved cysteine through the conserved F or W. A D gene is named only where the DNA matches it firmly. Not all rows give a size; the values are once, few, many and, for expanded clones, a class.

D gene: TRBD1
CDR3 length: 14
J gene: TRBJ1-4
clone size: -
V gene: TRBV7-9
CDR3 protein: CASSFDRDNEKLFF
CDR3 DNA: TGTGCCAGCAGCTTCGACAGGGATAATGAAAAACTGTTTTTT

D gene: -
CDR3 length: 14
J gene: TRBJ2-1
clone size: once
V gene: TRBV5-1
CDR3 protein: CASSLDRVGNEQFF
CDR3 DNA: TGCGCCAGCAGCTTGGACAGGGTCGGGAATGAGCAGTTCTTC

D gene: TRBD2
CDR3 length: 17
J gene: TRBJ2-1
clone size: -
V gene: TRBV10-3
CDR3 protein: CAISDPAGGRTYNEQFF
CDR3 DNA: TGTGCCATCAGTGACCCCGCTGGCGGGAGGACCTACAATGAGCAGTTCTTC

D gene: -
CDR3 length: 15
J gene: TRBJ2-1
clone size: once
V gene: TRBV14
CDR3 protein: CASSQFLTGRDEQFF
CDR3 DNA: TGTGCCAGCAGCCAATTTTTAACAGGGAGGGATGAGCAGTTCTTC

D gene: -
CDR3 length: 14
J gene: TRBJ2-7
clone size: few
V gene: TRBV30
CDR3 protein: CAWSRPPRFYEQYF
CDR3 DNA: TGTGCCTGGAGTAGGCCCCCCAGGTTCTACGAGCAGTACTTC

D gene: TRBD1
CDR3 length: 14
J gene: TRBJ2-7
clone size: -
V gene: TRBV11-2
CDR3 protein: CASSLHTGDYEQYF
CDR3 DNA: TGTGCCAGCAGCTTACATACAGGGGATTACGAGCAGTACTTC

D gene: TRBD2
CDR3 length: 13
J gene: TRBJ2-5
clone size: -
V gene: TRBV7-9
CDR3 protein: CASIPTGGETQYF
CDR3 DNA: TGTGCCAGCATCCCCACGGGGGGGGAGACCCAGTACTTC

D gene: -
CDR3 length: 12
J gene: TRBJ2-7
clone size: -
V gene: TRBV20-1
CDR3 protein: CSASAYDYEQYF
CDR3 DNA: TGCAGTGCTAGTGCCTATGACTACGAGCAGTACTTC

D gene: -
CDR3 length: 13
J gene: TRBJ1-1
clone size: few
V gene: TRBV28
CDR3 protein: CASFTSGDTEAFF
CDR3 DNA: TGTGCCAGTTTTACAAGCGGGGACACTGAAGCTTTCTTT

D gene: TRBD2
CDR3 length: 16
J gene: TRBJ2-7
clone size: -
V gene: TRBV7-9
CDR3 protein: CASSATGLAGGNEQYF
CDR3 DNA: TGTGCCAGCAGCGCAACGGGACTAGCGGGAGGGAACGAGCAGTACTTC